Listed below are T cell receptor beta chains from one sample, sequenced in a study of T cell responses to AZD1222 COVID-19 vaccine. The table came from immunoSEQ multiplex PCR; TCRdb's copy has only in-frame clones and leaves some out. The sample gives about 150,000 clones, 75% to 95% of which show up once; about 7.5% is in the top ten. This material consisted of peripheral blood, taken 28 days after the second dose of the MenACWY control vaccine. The origin of the receptors is an adult who received the MenACWY meningococcal vaccine as a control. Both conserved end residues are part of each CDR3. A D gene is named only where the DNA matches it firmly. The size of a clone is reported for some rows only, either as once, few or many, or as a class for expanded clones.

j_gene	len	v_gene	abundance	d_gene	CDR3nt	CDR3aa
TRBJ1-5	18	TRBV28	-	-	TGTGCCAGCAGTTTAGGGAAGTTAGGTGGGGGGGGAGGTCAGCCCCAGCATTTT	CASSLGKLGGGGGQPQHF
TRBJ2-7	17	TRBV9	few	TRBD2	TGTGCCAGCAGCGTAGGAGGTAGGCGGGGGAGCTCCTACGAGCAGTACTTC	CASSVGGRRGSSYEQYF
TRBJ2-1	13	TRBV11-2	-	-	TGTGCCAGCAGCCCCAATTCCTACAATGAGCAGTTCTTC	CASSPNSYNEQFF
TRBJ1-5	13	TRBV7-2	-	-	TGTGCCAGCAGCTTAAGGGGAAATCAGCCCCAGCATTTT	CASSLRGNQPQHF
TRBJ1-6	16	TRBV28	-	-	TGTGCCAGCAGTTCCCACCGGGCGGGGGGCCCCCCACCCCTCCACTTT	CASSSHRAGGPPPLHF
TRBJ1-2	12	TRBV27	-	-	TGTGCCAGCAGTCCGGAGGGTTATGGCTACACCTTC	CASSPEGYGYTF
TRBJ2-1	17	TRBV7-9	once	TRBD1	TGTGCCAGCAGCTTAAGAGGGCGGAACAGGGGATTCAATGAGCAGTTCTTC	CASSLRGRNRGFNEQFF
TRBJ1-5	9	TRBV23-1	-	-	TGCGCCAGAGACCAGCCCCAGCATTTT	CARDQPQHF
TRBJ1-1	13	TRBV10-3	-	TRBD1	TGTGCCATCAGGGGACAGCAGAACACTGAAGCTTTCTTT	CAIRGQQNTEAFF
TRBJ1-3	15	TRBV7-8	-	-	TGTGCCAGCAGCACCAGGGGTGGGGGTGGAAACACCATATATTTT	CASSTRGGGGNTIYF
TRBJ1-4	13	TRBV24-1	-	TRBD1	TGTGCCACCAGTGAGGCGGCAGGGGGAAAACTGTTTTTT	CATSEAAGGKLFF
TRBJ2-1	12	TRBV10-3	-	TRBD2	TGTGCCATCAGTGGGGCGGGGGATGAGCAGTTCTTC	CAISGAGDEQFF
TRBJ2-1	18	TRBV10-3	-	TRBD2	TGTGCCATCAGTGCAGGACTAGCGGGAGGACCGGGAGACAATGAGCAGTTCTTC	CAISAGLAGGPGDNEQFF
TRBJ1-1	14	TRBV9	-	-	TGTGCCAGCAGCCCCCAGGTGGGGAACACTGAAGCTTTCTTT	CASSPQVGNTEAFF
TRBJ2-7	15	TRBV6-1	-	-	TGTGCCAGCAGTGAGTGGGGACAAAGCTCCTACGAGCAGTACTTC	CASSEWGQSSYEQYF
TRBJ2-1	15	TRBV9	-	TRBD2	TGTGCCAGCAGCGTAGCGGGAGGGCCCCCCAATGAGCAGTTCTTC	CASSVAGGPPNEQFF
TRBJ1-4	14	TRBV7-6	-	-	TGTGCCAGCAGCCCTGAGTGGGCCAGTGAAAAACTGTTTTTT	CASSPEWASEKLFF
TRBJ2-3	15	TRBV28	-	-	TGTGCCAGCAGTCCTCACAAACAGGGCGCAGATACGCAGTATTTT	CASSPHKQGADTQYF
TRBJ1-2	12	TRBV7-2	-	-	TGTGCCAGCAGCTTAATCAACTATGGCTACACCTTC	CASSLINYGYTF
TRBJ2-7	13	TRBV14	-	-	TGTGCCAGCAGCCAAGTAAGGGGCTACGAGCAGTACTTC	CASSQVRGYEQYF
TRBJ2-1	13	TRBV7-3	-	-	TGTGCCAGCAGCTTACTTTCCGATAATGAGCAGTTCTTC	CASSLLSDNEQFF
TRBJ2-5	17	TRBV4-3	-	-	TGCGCCAGCAGCCAAGAGGTGCAGGGACATACGCAAGAGACCCAGTACTTC	CASSQEVQGHTQETQYF
TRBJ1-4	11	TRBV20-1	-	TRBD1	TGCAGTGCTCCCCTTAGACAGGGGCCCTTATTT	CSAPLRQGPLF
TRBJ1-4	14	TRBV29-1	-	-	TGCAGCGTGGGGTCGGGGGCGCGGGGTGAAAAACTGTTTTTT	CSVGSGARGEKLFF
TRBJ1-1	13	TRBV12-3/TRBV12-4	-	-	TGTGCCAGCAGTAGAGGGATGAACACTGAAGCTTTCTTT	CASSRGMNTEAFF
TRBJ2-7	18	TRBV29-1	-	TRBD1	TGCAGCGTTGTTAGCCGGGACAGGGGGCTGAATAGAGCGAACGAGCAGTACTTC	CSVVSRDRGLNRANEQYF
TRBJ1-4	18	TRBV7-3	-	-	TGTGCCAGCAGCTCTACGACCGATAGCCCCGCAACTAATGAAAAACTGTTTTTT	CASSSTTDSPATNEKLFF
TRBJ2-1	16	TRBV19	-	TRBD2	TGTGCCAGTACCCCGACTAGCGGGGGACCCAACAATGAGCAGTTCTTC	CASTPTSGGPNNEQFF
TRBJ2-7	14	TRBV7-9	-	TRBD2	TGTGCCAGCAGCTCTAGCGGGAGTTGGTACGAGCAGTACTTC	CASSSSGSWYEQYF
TRBJ2-1	15	TRBV7-3	-	-	TGTGCCAGCAGCTTAAAAGGGATAGGGTACAATGAGCAGTTCTTC	CASSLKGIGYNEQFF
TRBJ1-1	14	TRBV2	-	-	TGTGCCAGCAGTGTAAGCTTAATCGACACTGAAGCTTTCTTT	CASSVSLIDTEAFF
TRBJ2-2	12	TRBV19	-	-	TGTGCCAGTCGCCGGAACACCGGGGAGCTGTTTTTT	CASRRNTGELFF
TRBJ1-5	15	TRBV6-5	-	TRBD1	TGTGCCAGCAGAGGGACAGGGGGTGGCAATCAGCCCCAGCATTTT	CASRGTGGGNQPQHF
TRBJ2-1	13	TRBV9	few	-	TGTGCCAGCAGCGTAGCTCTGGGAGGTGAGCAGTTCTTC	CASSVALGGEQFF
TRBJ2-6	16	TRBV28	-	TRBD1	TGTGCCAGCAGTCAACAGGGGGCCCCAGGGGCCAACGTCCTGACTTTC	CASSQQGAPGANVLTF
TRBJ1-1	14	TRBV7-2	-	-	TGTGCCAGCAGCTTATTCGGGCAGAACACTGAAGCTTTCTTT	CASSLFGQNTEAFF
TRBJ1-1	12	TRBV6-1	-	-	TGTGCCAGCAGTGAATTACTGTTTGAAGCTTTCTTT	CASSELLFEAFF
TRBJ2-7	12	TRBV5-6	-	-	TGTGCCAGCAGCTTGACAGGGTGGGAGCAGTACTTC	CASSLTGWEQYF
TRBJ2-7	16	TRBV7-9	once	TRBD2	TGTGCCAGCAGCTCAATTGCCGCGGGAGGGTCCTACGAGCAGTACTTC	CASSSIAAGGSYEQYF
TRBJ1-4	15	TRBV7-2	-	-	TGTGCCAGCAGCCTTGTAGGGGGTGCAATGGGAAAACTGTTTTTT	CASSLVGGAMGKLFF
TRBJ2-2	14	TRBV27	once	-	TGTGCCAGCAGTTTATCCTGGAACACCGGGGAGCTGTTTTTT	CASSLSWNTGELFF
TRBJ2-7	12	TRBV6-5	-	TRBD1	TGTGCCAGCTCGGGACAGGGGTACGAGCAGTACTTC	CASSGQGYEQYF
TRBJ2-7	14	TRBV24-1	-	TRBD2	TGTGCCACCAGTGATTCGGGACTAGCGACCGAGCAGTACTTC	CATSDSGLATEQYF
TRBJ2-2	15	TRBV6-2/TRBV6-3	-	TRBD1	TGTGCCAGCAGCCGGGACAGGGAGGACACCGGGGAGCTGTTTTTT	CASSRDREDTGELFF
TRBJ2-7	14	TRBV9	-	TRBD1	TGTGCCAGCAATCGGGACAGCAAACCCTACGAGCAGTACTTC	CASNRDSKPYEQYF
TRBJ2-6	14	TRBV19	-	-	TGTGCCAGTAGTAGGGTTACCGGGGCCAACGTCCTGACTTTC	CASSRVTGANVLTF
TRBJ1-3	14	TRBV27	-	-	TGTGCCAGCAGACCCGTAGGGACTGGAAACACCATATATTTT	CASRPVGTGNTIYF
TRBJ2-1	15	TRBV27	-	TRBD2	TGTGCCAGCAGGACGGGACTAGCGGGAGGGCATGAGCAGTTCTTC	CASRTGLAGGHEQFF